This T cell receptor (beta chain) is drawn from a study of cytomegalovirus exposure and HLA in healthy donors. The CDR3 is 13 residues long. The germline gives CDR1 SGHAT, CDR2 FQNNGV. V lost 6 bases and J 5 bases, leaving 13 bases between the germline ends. This PCR relied on a set of 60 Vbeta primers and 13 Jbeta primers. Clones were read by immunoSEQ multiplex PCR, and TCRdb kept only the in-frame ones, dropping some. The data show more than 85,000 clones, around 75% seen once. The rearrangement links TRBV11-2 to TRBJ1-1, with D hard to call. Sequencing was carried out using PBMCs. The receptor was isolated from a man in his forties or fifties in good health and CMV-seronegative. The DNA of the CDR3 is TGTGCCAGCAGACCCTCCTCGGGGACTGAAGCTTTCTTT. Residues: CASRPSSGTEAFF. Full variable domain (outside the CDR3, taken from reference TRBV11-2 and TRBJ1-1): EAGVAQSPRYKIIEKRQSVAFWCNPISGHATLYWYQQILGQGPKLLIQFQNNGVVDDSQLPKDRFSAERLKGVDSTLKIQPAKLEDSAVYLCASRPSSGTEAFFGQGTRLTVV.